Described below is a single T cell receptor (beta chain) sequence and its context. Its antigen is still unknown. The data derive from a study of T cells in localized non-small cell lung cancer. The CDR3 sequence is 13 residues long. From germline, CDR1 is GTSNPN and CDR2 SVGIG (reference sequence). V lost 4 bases to trimming and J lost 4 bases; unmatched junction nucleotides: 7. Produced via immunoSEQ multiplex PCR; TCRdb's table is partial and in-frame only. Counted here are about 40,000 clones, approximately 81% occurring once; the ten biggest clones make up 7.3%. Study-wide results and limits: Sequencing involved a lone tumor region, leaving heterogeneity possible. Higher blood T cell density tracked longer overall survival. Clonality of T cells reached its maximum in uninvolved adjacent lung, surpassing tumor. Turning up in adjacent lung were a median around 60 of the top 100 tumor clones.

Sequencing used peripheral blood mononuclear cells, obtained before any cancer treatment. This chain uses TRBV30 with TRBJ2-7; TRBD1 matches at 7 bases. This clonotype originated in a male donor aged 60 or over with stage II lung adenocarcinoma. This CDR3 is CAWTGTATYEQYF. The CDR3 coding sequence is TGTGCCTGGACGGGGACAGCTACTTACGAGCAGTACTTC.